These 3 T cell receptor beta chains came from one sample sequenced in a study of technical replicates of blood from a handful of donors. The protocol was immunoSEQ multiplex PCR, while the TCRdb copy is restricted to in-frame clones and leaves out a portion. The table records 65,000 to 95,000 clones, 86% of them present only once. The sequencing sample was made of PBMCs. Every receptor here comes from a human donor in good health. Some clones in this sample may be carry-over from other donors' samples.

This chain connects TRBV9 to TRBJ1-2; no firm D call. Germline CDR1 and CDR2: SGDLS and YYNGEE. V was clipped by 4 bases and J by 5 bases, with 12 bases between them. The CDR3 totals 13 residues. The CDR3 reads CASSPGMGYGYTF. As DNA, the CDR3 is TGTGCCAGCAGCCCGGGGATGGGATATGGCTACACCTTC.

The chain links TRBV20-1 to TRBJ2-3; D remains unclear. Germline V gives CDR1 DFQATT, CDR2 SNEGSKA (reference sequence). The length of the CDR3 is 11 residues. Trimming took off 3 bases at V and 7 bases at J, with 8 bases between the two ends. Here the CDR3 reads CSASFENTQYF. DNA for the CDR3: TGCAGTGCTAGTTTTGAGAATACGCAGTATTTT.

The table lists this clone with a count of one. V and J are TRBV27 and TRBJ2-7; the match to TRBD1 covers 7 bases. CDR3 length: 15 residues. V was clipped by 3 bases and J by 3 bases; unmatched bases: 8. Germline lookup yields CDR1 MNHEY and CDR2 SMNVEV (reference sequence). DNA of the CDR3: TGTGCCAGCAGTTTCCGATTTCGGGACAGCTACGAGCAGTACTTC. Its protein is CASSFRFRDSYEQYF.